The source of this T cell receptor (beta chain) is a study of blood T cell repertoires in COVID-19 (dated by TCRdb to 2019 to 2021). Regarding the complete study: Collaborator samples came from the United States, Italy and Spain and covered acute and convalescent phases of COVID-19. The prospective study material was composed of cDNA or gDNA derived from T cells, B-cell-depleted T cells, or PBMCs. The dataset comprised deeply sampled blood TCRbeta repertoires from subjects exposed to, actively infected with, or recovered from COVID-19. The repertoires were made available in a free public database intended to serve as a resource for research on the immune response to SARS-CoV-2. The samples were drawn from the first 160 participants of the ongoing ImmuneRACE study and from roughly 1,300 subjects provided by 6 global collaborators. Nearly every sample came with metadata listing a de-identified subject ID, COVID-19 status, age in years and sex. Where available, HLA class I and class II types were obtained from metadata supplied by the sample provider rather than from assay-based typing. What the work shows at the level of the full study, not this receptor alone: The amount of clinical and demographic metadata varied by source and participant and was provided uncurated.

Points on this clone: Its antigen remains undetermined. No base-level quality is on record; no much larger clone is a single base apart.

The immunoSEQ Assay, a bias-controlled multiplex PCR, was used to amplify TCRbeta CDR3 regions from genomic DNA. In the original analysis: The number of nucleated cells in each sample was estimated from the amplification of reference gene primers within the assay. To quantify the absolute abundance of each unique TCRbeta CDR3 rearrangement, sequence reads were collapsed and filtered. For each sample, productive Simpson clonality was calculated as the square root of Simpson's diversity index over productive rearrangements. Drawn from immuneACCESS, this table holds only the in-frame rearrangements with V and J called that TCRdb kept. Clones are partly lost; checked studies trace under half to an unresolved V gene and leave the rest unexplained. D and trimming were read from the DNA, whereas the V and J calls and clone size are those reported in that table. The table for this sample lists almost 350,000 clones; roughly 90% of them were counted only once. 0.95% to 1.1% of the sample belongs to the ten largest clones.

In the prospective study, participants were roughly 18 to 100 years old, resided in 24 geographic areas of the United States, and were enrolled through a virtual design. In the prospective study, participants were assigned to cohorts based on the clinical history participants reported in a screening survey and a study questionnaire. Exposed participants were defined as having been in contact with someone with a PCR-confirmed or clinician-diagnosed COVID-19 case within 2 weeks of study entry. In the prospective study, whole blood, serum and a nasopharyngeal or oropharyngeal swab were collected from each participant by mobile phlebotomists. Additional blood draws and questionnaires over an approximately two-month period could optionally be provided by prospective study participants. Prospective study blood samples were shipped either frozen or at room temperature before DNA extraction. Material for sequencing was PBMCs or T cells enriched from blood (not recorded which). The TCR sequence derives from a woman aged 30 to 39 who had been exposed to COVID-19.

For the CDR3, the sequence is CASRYLAGGEYNEQFF. The DNA sequence is TGTGCCAGCAGATACCTAGCGGGAGGGGAATACAATGAGCAGTTCTTC. The chain is assembled from TRBV6-5 and TRBJ2-1, and TRBD2 matches 12 of the central bases. CDR1 and CDR2 (MNHEY, SVGAGI) derive from the germline V gene. The CDR3 numbers 16 residues from cysteine through phenylalanine. The entry retains the CDR3 DNA only, 48 bases that are in frame from base 1. The V end gives up 6 bases and the J end 4 bases, leaving 7 bases in the junction not matched to a gene.